This TCR beta chain appears in the sequencing data of a study of cytomegalovirus exposure and HLA in healthy donors. Whole-study context: Roughly 180 million T cells yielded approximately 100 million unique TCR beta sequences, as an earlier analysis found.

As concerns this clone: Its antigen is as yet unknown.

Study conclusions and caveats: Cytomegalovirus-associated status was assigned to roughly 160 TCR beta chains.

The CDR3 loop spans 14 amino acids. With V trimmed by 4 bases and J by 3 bases, 5 bases remained unmatched. Germline V lookup: CDR1 SGHKS, CDR2 YYEKEE (reference sequence). Both 60 Vbeta primers and 13 Jbeta primers went into the PCR. Data came from immunoSEQ multiplex PCR; TCRdb stores just in-frame clones and leaves some out. The repertoire holds 140,000 to 150,000 clones, with roughly 62% as singletons. Although they were nominally healthy when sampled, donors likely had unrecorded immune exposures. Sequencing was done on a sample of PBMCs. The sequence was collected from a male donor in good health and CMV-seronegative. The J gene is TRBJ2-3, the V gene TRBV5-5, with 7 bases identical to TRBD1. CDR3 residues: CASSPWTGTDTQYF. Here the CDR3 DNA reads TGTGCCAGCAGCCCCTGGACAGGAACAGATACGCAGTATTTT.